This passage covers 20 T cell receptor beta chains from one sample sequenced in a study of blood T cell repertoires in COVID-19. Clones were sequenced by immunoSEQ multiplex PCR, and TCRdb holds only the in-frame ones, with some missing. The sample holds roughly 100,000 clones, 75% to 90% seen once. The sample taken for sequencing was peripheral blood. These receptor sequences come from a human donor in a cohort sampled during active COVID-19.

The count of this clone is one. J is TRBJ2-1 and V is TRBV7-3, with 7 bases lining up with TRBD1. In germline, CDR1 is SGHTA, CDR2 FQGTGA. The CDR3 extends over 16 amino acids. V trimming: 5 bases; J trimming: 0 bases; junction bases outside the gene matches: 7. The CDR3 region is CASSPKTGSSYNEQFF. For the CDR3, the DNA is TGTGCCAGCAGCCCCAAGACAGGGAGCTCCTACAATGAGCAGTTCTTC.

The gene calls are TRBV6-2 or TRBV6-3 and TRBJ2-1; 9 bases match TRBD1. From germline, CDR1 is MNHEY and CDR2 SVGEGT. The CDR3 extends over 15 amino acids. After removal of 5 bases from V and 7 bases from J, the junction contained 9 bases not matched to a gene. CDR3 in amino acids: CASSPGGQGRNEQFF. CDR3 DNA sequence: TGTGCCAGCAGTCCGGGGGGACAGGGCAGGAATGAGCAGTTCTTC.

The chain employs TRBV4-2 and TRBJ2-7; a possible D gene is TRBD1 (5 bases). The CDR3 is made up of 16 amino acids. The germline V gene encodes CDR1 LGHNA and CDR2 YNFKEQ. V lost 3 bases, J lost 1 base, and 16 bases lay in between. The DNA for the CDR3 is TGTGCCAGCAGCCAGGGTCTCGGGCAGGGTTCCTACGAGCAGTACTTC. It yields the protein CASSQGLGQGSYEQYF.

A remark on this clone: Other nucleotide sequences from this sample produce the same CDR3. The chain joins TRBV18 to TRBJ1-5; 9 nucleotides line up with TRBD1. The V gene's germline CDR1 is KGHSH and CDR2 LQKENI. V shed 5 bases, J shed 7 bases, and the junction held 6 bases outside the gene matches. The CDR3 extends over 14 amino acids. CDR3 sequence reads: CASSSGTGRQPQHF. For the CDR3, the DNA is TGTGCCAGCTCATCTGGGACAGGGCGACAGCCCCAGCATTTT.

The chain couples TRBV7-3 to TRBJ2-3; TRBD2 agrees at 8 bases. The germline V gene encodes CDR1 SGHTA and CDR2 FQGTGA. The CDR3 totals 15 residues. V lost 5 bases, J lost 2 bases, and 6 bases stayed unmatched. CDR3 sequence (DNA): TGTGCCAGCAGCGACCGGGGGGGAGACACAGATACGCAGTATTTT. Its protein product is CASSDRGGDTDTQYF. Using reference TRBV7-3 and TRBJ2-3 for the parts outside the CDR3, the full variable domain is GAGVSQTPSNKVTEKGKYVELRCDPISGHTALYWYRQSLGQGPEFLIYFQGTGAADDSGLPNDRFFAVRPEGSVSTLKIQRTERGDSAVYLCASSDRGGDTDTQYFGPGTRLTVL.

CDR3 bases: TGTGCCAGTAGTTTTAACATGGGACAGAGAAGTGGCGATACGCAGTATTTT. Encoded protein: CASSFNMGQRSGDTQYF. The chain recombines TRBV19 with TRBJ2-3; 7 bases fit TRBD1. The CDR3 totals 17 residues. The V gene end was trimmed by 5 bases and the J gene end by 6 bases; junction bases not matched to a gene: 17. Germline values: CDR1 LNHDA, CDR2 SQIVND (reference sequence).

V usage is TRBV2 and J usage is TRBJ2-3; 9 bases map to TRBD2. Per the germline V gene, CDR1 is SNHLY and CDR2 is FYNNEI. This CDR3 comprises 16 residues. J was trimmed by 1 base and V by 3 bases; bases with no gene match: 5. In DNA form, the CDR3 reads TGTGCCAGCAGTGATTTCGGCGGGGGGGGCACAGATACGCAGTATTTT. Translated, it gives CASSDFGGGGTDTQYF.

Written as DNA, the CDR3 is TGTGCCAGCAGCGCCGGGGGAACCTTCAATGAAAAACTGTTTTTT. Translating gives CASSAGGTFNEKLFF. This rearrangement joins TRBV5-5 to TRBJ1-4, with D possibly being TRBD1 (5 bases). Germline V CDR1 and CDR2: SGHKS, YYEKEE (reference sequence). V shed 4 bases and J shed 5 bases, with 15 bases lying between them. This CDR3 is built from 15 residues.

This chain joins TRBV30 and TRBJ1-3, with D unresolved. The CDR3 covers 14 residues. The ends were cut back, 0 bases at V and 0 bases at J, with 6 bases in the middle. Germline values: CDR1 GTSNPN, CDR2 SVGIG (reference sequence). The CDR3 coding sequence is TGTGCCTGGAGTGTACACAGCTCTGGAAACACCATATATTTT. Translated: CAWSVHSSGNTIYF.

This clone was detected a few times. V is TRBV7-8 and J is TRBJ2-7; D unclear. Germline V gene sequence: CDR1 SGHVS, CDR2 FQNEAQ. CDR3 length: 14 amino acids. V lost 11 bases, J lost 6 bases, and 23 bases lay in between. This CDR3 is CASLRQLKSGEQYF. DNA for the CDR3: TGTGCCTCCCTCCGGCAGTTAAAATCGGGCGAGCAGTACTTC.

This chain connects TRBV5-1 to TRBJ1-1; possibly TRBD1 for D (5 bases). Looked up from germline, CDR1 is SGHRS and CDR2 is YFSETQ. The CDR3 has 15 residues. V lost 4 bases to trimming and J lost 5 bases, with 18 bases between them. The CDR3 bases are TGCGCCAGCAGCCCTGATGGGAGGGAGGGGACTGAAGCTTTCTTT. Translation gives CASSPDGREGTEAFF.

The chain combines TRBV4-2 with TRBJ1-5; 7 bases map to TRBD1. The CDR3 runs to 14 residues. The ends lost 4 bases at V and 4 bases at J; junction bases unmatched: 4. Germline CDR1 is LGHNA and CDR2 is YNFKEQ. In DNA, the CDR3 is TGTGCCAGCAGCCTTGGGACAGAGAATCAGCCCCAGCATTTT. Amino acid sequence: CASSLGTENQPQHF.

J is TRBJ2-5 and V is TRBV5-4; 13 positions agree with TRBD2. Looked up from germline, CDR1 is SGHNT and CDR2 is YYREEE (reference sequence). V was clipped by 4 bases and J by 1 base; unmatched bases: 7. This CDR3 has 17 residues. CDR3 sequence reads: CASSRPGLAGIQETQYF. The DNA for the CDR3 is TGTGCCAGCAGCCGTCCGGGACTAGCGGGGATCCAAGAGACCCAGTACTTC.

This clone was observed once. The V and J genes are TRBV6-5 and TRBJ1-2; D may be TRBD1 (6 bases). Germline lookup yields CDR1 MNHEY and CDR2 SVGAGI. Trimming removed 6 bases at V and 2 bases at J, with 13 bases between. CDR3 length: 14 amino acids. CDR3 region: CASRGGVGNYGYTF. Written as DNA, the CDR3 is TGTGCCAGCAGAGGGGGTGTGGGGAACTATGGCTACACCTTC.

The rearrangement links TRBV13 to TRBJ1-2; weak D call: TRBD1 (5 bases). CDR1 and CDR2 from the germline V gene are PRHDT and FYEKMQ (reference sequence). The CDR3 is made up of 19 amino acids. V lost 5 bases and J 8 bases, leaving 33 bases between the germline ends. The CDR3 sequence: CASSRMTAIQVKGWLGYTF. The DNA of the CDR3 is TGTGCCAGCAGCCGAATGACAGCCATCCAAGTAAAAGGGTGGTTGGGCTACACCTTC.

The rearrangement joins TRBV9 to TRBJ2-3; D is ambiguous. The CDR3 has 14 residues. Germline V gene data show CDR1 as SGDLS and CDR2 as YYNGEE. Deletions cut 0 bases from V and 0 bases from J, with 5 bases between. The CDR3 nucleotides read TGTGCCAGCAGCGTAGGGCCTAGCACAGATACGCAGTATTTT. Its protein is CASSVGPSTDTQYF.

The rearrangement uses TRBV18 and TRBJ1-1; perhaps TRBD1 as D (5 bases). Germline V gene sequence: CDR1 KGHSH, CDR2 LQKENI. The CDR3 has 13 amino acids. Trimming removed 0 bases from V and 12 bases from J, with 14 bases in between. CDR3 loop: CASSPPTGVQSFF. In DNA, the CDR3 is TGTGCCAGCTCACCACCGACGGGGGTACAATCTTTCTTT.

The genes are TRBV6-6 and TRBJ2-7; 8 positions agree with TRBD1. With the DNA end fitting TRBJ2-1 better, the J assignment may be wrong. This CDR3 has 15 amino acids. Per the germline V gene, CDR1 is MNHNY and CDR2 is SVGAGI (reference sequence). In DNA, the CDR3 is TGTGCCAGCAGGTCGGGACAGGTGGACCCTGGGGAGCAGTTCTTC. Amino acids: CASRSGQVDPGEQFF.

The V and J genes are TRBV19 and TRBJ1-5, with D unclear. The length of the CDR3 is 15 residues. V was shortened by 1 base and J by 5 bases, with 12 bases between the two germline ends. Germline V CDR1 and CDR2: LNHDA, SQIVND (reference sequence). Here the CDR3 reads CASSIVGIADQPQHF. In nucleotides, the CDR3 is TGTGCCAGTAGTATAGTGGGTATAGCGGATCAGCCCCAGCATTTT.

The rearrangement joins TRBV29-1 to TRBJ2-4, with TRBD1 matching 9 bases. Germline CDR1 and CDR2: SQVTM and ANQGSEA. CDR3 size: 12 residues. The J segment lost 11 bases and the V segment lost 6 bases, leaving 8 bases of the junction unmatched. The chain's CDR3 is CSVAGTGPLQYF. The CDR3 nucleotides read TGCAGCGTGGCCGGGACAGGGCCGCTTCAGTACTTC.